One and the same sample provided the 7 T cell receptor beta chains below, sequenced in a study of blood T cell repertoires in COVID-19. Clones were read by immunoSEQ multiplex PCR, and TCRdb kept only the in-frame ones, dropping some. The sample holds 250,000 to 300,000 clones, about 90% seen once. The sequencing input was peripheral blood. The receptor source for this set is a woman under 40 with COVID-19, enrolled during active disease.

The CDR3 sequence is CASSLSGDSRNSPLHF. The DNA of the CDR3 is TGTGCCAGCAGCTTATCCGGGGACAGCCGTAATTCACCCCTCCACTTT. V gene TRBV7-3 combines with J gene TRBJ1-6; 7 positions agree with TRBD1. Germline values: CDR1 SGHTA, CDR2 FQGTGA. The CDR3 runs 16 residues. V shed 2 bases and J 6 bases; nucleotides not matched to a gene: 7.

A note on this clone: Different DNA sequences within this sample yield the same CDR3. The chain links TRBV7-2 to TRBJ2-2; 9 bases are a match to TRBD2. Looked up from germline, CDR1 is SGHTA and CDR2 is FQGNSA. Trimming took 5 bases from V and 2 from J; bases not matched to a gene: 3. The CDR3 is made up of 15 amino acids. In nucleotides, the CDR3 is TGTGCCAGCAGCCTTAGCGGGGGTAACACCGGGGAGCTGTTTTTT. Amino acid sequence: CASSLSGGNTGELFF. The complete variable domain, with remaining parts taken from reference TRBV7-2 and TRBJ2-2, reads GAGVSQSPSNKVTEKGKDVELRCDPISGHTALYWYRQSLGQGLEFLIYFQGNSAPDKSGLPSDRFSAERTGGSVSTLTIQRTQQEDSAVYLCASSLSGGNTGELFFGEGSRLTVL.

The CDR3 region is CSVSGGQGGEKLFF. CDR3 in DNA: TGCAGCGTTTCCGGAGGACAGGGTGGGGAAAAACTGTTTTTT. The chain employs TRBV29-1 and TRBJ1-4, with 8 positions matching TRBD1. The CDR3 contains 14 residues. The V gene end was trimmed by 5 bases and the J gene end by 8 bases; junction bases not matched to a gene: 10. Germline CDR1 is SQVTM and CDR2 is ANQGSEA.

The chain joins TRBV18 to TRBJ1-1; 9 nucleotides match TRBD1. Germline CDR1 reads KGHSH; CDR2 reads LQKENI. V lost 6 bases, J lost 4 bases, and 6 bases stayed unmatched. The CDR3 extends over 14 amino acids. The CDR3 reads CASSSTGGGTEAFF. CDR3 DNA sequence: TGTGCCAGCTCCTCGACAGGGGGGGGCACTGAAGCTTTCTTT.

This chain uses TRBV7-2 with TRBJ1-2; D unresolved. Per germline, CDR1 SGHTA and CDR2 FQGNSA. The CDR3 is 15 residues long. V lost 1 base, J lost 2 bases, and 11 bases lay in between. DNA of the CDR3: TGTGCCAGCAGCTTAGGGGCCTTGAGAAACTATGGCTACACCTTC. This gives the protein CASSLGALRNYGYTF.

This rearrangement joins TRBV15 to TRBJ2-1, with 8 bases aligning to TRBD2. Per germline, CDR1 LNHNV and CDR2 YYDKDF (reference sequence). The CDR3 is made up of 19 amino acids. After removal of 0 bases from V and 1 base from J, the junction contained 11 bases not matched to a gene. The DNA for the CDR3 is TGTGCCACCAGCAGAGATCTACTAGCGGCTTTATCATCCTACAATGAGCAGTTCTTC. This translates into CATSRDLLAALSSYNEQFF.

This clone was seen a single time. The chain couples TRBV18 to TRBJ2-2; D is perhaps TRBD1 (6 bases). The V end lost 6 bases, the J end lost 4 bases, and 21 bases lay between the germline ends. The germline V gene has CDR1 KGHSH and CDR2 LQKENI. This CDR3 comprises 17 residues. This chain's CDR3 is CASSPTGRQVGTGELFF. The CDR3 DNA is TGTGCCAGCTCTCCCACTGGGCGACAGGTTGGCACCGGGGAGCTGTTTTTT.